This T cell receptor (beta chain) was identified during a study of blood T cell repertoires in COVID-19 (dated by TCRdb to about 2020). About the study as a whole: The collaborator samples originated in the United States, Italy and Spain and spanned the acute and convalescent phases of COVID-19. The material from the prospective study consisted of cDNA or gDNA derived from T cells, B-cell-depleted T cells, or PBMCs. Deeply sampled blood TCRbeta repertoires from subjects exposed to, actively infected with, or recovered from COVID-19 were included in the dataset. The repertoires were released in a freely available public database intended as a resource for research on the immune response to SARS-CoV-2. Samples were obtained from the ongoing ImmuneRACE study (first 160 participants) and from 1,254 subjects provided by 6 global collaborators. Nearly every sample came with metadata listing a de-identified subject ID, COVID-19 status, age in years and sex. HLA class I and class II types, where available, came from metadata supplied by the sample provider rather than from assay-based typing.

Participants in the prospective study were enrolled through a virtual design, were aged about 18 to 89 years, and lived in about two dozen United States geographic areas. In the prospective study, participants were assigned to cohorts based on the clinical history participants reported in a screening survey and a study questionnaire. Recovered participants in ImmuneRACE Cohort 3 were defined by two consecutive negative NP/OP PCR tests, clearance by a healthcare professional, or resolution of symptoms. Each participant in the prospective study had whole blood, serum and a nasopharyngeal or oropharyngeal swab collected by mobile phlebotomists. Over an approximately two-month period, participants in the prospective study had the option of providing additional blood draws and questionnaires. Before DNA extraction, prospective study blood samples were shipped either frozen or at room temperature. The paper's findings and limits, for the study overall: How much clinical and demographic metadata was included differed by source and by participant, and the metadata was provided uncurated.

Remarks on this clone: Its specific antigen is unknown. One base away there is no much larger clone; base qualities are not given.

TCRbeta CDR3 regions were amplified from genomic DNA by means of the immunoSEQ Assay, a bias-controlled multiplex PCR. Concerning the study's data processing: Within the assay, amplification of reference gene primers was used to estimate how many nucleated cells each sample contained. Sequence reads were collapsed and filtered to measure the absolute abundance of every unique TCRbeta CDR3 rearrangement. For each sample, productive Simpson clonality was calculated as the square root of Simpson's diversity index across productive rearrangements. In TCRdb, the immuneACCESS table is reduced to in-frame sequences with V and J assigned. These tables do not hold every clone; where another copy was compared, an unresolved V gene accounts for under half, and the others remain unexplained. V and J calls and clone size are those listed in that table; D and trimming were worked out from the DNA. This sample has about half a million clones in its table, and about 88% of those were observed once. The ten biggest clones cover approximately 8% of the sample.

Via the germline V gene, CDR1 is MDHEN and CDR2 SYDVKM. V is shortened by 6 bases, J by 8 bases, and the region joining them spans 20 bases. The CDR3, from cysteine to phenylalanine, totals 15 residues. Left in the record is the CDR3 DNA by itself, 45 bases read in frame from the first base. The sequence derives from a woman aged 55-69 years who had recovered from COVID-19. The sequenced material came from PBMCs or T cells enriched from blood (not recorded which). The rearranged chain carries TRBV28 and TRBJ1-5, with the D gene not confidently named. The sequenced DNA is TGTGCCAGCAGACGACCCTTCCCTGACTTAAAGCCCCAGCATTTT. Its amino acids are CASRRPFPDLKPQHF. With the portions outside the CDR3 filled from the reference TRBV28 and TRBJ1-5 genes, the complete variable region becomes DVKVTQSSRYLVKRTGEKVFLECVQDMDHENMFWYRQDPGLGLRLIYFSYDVKMKEKGDIPEGYSVSREKKERFSLILESASTNQTSMYLCASRRPFPDLKPQHFGDGTRLSIL.